This T cell receptor beta chain was documented in a study of CXCR3-negative and CXCR3-positive naive CD8 T cells. Regarding the study as a whole: Naive CXCR3-positive and CXCR3-negative cells shared TRBV-TRBJ usage; memory cells diverged. More hydrophobic TRB CDR3s were found in CXCR3-positive naive cells than in CXCR3-negative naive cells.

As to this clonotype: The antigen remains unidentified.

A CD45RO-CCR7+CD27+CD95- phenotype identified naive CD8+ T cells. Germline lookup yields CDR1 SQVTM and CDR2 ANQGSEA. CDR3 size: 13 residues. UMI-labeled 5' RACE TRB cDNA libraries were prepared from the cells. TCRdb derives one entry per CDR3 protein from the 5' RACE reads, leaving out DNA. The ten most abundant clones cover 0.35% to 0.4% of a sample with more than 80,000 distinct CDR3 sequences. The chain recombines TRBV29-1 with TRBJ1-2. The material sequenced was naive CXCR3+ CD8+ T cells from blood. As to subset: CD45RO-CCR7+CD27+CD95- naive CD8+ T cells expressing CXCR3 (TNR3+). The TCR sequence derives from a human donor in good health. Some clones in this sample may be carry-over from other donors' samples. CDR3 sequence: CSVVGSGNYGYTF. Drawing the rest from reference TRBV29-1 and TRBJ1-2, the complete variable domain is SAVISQKPSRDICQRGTSLTIQCQVDSQVTMMFWYRQQPGQSLTLIATANQGSEATYESGFVIDKFPISRPNLTFSTLTVSNMSPEDSSIYLCSVVGSGNYGYTFGSGTRLTVV.